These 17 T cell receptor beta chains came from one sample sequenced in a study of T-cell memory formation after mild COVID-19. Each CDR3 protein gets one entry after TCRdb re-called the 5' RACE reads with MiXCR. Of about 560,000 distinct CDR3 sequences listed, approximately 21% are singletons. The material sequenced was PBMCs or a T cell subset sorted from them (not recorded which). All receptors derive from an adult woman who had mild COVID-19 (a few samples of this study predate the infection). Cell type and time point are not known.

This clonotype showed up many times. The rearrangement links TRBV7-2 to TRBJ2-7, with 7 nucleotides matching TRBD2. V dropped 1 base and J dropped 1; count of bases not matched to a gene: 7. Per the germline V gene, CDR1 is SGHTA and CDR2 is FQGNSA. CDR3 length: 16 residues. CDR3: CASSLGASGLSYEQYF. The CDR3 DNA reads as TGTGCCAGCAGCTTAGGGGCTAGCGGACTTTCCTACGAGCAGTACTTC.

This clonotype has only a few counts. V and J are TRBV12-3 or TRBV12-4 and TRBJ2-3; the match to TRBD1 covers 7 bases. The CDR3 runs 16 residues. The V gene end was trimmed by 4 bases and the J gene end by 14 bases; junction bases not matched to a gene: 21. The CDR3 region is CASSSRTGPPGTRRYF. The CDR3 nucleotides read TGTGCCAGCAGTTCCCGGACAGGACCCCCAGGGACCCGTAGGTATTTT.

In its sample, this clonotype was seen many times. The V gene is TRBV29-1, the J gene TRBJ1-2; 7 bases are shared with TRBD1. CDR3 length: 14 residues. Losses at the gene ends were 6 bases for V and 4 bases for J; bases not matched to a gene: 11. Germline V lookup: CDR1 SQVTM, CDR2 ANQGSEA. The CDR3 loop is CSVRTGPTLYGYTF. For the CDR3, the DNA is TGCAGCGTGAGGACAGGCCCGACCCTCTATGGCTACACCTTC.

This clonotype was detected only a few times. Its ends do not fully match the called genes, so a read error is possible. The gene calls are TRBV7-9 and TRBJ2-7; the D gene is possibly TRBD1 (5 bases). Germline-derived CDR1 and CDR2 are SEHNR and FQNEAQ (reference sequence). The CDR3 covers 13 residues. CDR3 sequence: CASSLGNRPSPEF. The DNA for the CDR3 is TGTGCCAGCAGCTTAGGAAACAGGCCCAGCCCGGAATTC. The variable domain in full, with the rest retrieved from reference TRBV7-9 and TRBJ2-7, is DTGVSQNPRHKITKRGQNVTFRCDPISEHNRLYWYRQTLGQGPEFLTYFQNEAQLEKSRLLSDRFSAERPKGSFSTLEIQRTEQGDSAMYLCASSLGNRPSPEFGPGTRLTVT.

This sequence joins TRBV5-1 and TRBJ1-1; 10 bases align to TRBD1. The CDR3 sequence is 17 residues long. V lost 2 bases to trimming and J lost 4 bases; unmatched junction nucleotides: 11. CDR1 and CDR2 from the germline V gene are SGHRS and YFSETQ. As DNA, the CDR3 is TGCGCCAGCAGCTTCACGGGACAGGGGTCGTTTACCACTGAAGCTTTCTTT. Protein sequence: CASSFTGQGSFTTEAFF.

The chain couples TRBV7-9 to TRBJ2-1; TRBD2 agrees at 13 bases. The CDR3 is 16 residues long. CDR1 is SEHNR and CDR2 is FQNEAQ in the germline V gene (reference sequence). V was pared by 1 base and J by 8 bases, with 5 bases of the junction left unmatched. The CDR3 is CASSLEGLAGKDEQFF. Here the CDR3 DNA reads TGTGCCAGCAGCTTAGAGGGACTAGCGGGGAAGGATGAGCAGTTCTTC.

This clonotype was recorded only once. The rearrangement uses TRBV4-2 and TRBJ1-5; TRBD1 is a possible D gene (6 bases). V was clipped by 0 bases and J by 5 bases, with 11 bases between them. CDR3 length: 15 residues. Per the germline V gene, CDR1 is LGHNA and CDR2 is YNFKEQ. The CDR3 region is CASSQDLQGHQPQHF. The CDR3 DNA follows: TGTGCCAGCAGCCAAGACTTACAGGGTCATCAGCCCCAGCATTTT.

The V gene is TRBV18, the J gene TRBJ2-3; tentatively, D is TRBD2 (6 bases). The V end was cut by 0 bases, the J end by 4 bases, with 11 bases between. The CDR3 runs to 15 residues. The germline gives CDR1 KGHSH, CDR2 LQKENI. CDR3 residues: CASSPPGEVPDTQYF. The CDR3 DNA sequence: TGTGCCAGCTCACCACCGGGGGAGGTCCCAGATACGCAGTATTTT.

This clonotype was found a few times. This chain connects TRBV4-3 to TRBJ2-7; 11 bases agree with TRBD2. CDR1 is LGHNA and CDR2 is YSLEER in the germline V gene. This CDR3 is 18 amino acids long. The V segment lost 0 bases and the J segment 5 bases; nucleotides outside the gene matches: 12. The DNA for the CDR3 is TGCGCCAGCAGCCAAGATCCCCTAGCGGGAGGATTCGCTAACGAGCAGTACTTC. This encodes CASSQDPLAGGFANEQYF.

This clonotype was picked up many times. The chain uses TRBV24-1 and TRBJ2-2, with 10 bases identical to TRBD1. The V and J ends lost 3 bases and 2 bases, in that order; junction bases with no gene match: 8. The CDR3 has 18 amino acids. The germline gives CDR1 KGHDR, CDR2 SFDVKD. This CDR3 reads CATSDAPGQGINTGELFF. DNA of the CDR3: TGTGCCACCAGTGATGCCCCGGGACAGGGGATCAACACCGGGGAGCTGTTTTTT.

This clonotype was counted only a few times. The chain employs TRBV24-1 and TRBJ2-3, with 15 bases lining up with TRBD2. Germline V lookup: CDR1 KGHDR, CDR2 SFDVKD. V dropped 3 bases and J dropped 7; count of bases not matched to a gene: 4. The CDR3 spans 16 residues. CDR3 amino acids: CATSDPGLAGGNTQYF. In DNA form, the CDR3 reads TGTGCCACCAGTGATCCAGGACTAGCGGGAGGGAATACGCAGTATTTT.

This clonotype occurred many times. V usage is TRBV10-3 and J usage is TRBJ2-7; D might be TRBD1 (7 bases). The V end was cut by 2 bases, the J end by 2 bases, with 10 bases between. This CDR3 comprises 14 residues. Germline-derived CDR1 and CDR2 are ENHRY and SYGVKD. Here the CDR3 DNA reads TGTGCCATCAGTGAGGACAGGGAGGCCTACGAGCAGTACTTC. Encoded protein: CAISEDREAYEQYF.

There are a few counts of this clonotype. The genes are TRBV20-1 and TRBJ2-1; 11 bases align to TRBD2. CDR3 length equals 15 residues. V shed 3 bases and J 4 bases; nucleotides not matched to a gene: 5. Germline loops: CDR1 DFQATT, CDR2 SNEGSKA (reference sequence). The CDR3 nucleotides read TGCAGTGCTAGGGTTAGCGGGAGGGGTTACAATGAGCAGTTCTTC. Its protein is CSARVSGRGYNEQFF.

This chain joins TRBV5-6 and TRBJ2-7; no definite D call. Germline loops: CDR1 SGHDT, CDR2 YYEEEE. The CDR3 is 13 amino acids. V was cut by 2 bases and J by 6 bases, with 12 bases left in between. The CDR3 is CASSFLPTGEQYF. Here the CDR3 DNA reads TGTGCCAGCAGCTTCCTCCCGACTGGCGAGCAGTACTTC.

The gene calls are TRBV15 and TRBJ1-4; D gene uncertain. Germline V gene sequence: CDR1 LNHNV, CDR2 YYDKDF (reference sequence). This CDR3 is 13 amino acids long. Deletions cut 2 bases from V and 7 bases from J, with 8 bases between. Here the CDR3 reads CATSRIQVEKLFF. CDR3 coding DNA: TGTGCCACCAGCAGAATCCAGGTTGAAAAACTGTTTTTT.

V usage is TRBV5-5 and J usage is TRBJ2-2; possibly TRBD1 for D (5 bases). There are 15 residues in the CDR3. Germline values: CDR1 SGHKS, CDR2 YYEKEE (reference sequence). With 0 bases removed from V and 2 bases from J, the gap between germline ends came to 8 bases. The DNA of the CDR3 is TGTGCCAGCAGCTTGGTACAGGCCAACACCGGGGAGCTGTTTTTT. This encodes CASSLVQANTGELFF.

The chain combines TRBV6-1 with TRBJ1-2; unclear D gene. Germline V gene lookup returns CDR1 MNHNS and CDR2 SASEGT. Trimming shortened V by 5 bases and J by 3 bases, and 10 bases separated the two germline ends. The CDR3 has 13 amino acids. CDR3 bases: TGTGCCAGCAGTTCCCCGGGCTACTATGGCTACACCTTC. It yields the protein CASSSPGYYGYTF.